This T cell receptor beta chain was documented in a study of cytomegalovirus exposure and HLA in healthy donors. Primers for the PCR totalled 60 Vbeta and 13 Jbeta. Only in-frame clones appear in the TCRdb table, and some are missing; sequencing was by immunoSEQ multiplex PCR. The sample lists a few hundred thousand clones; around 90% were seen once. Study-wide results and limits: Among TCR sequences, most were rare, though some public TCRs appeared in many donors. Later analysis suggested links between common viral pathogens and several top significant clusters. A few V segments could not be told apart, such as TRBV6-2 and TRBV6-3, and were left out.

In the case of this clone: Its specificity is unknown.

Germline lookup yields CDR1 SEHNR and CDR2 FQNEAQ (reference sequence). The CDR3 consists of 15 residues. V shed 2 bases and J shed 2 bases, with 12 bases lying between them. The rearrangement uses TRBV7-9 and TRBJ1-1; D gene uncertain. Material: PBMCs. The TCR was taken from a woman aged 18 to 35 in good health and CMV-seronegative. The CDR3 protein is CASSLSGQTNTEAFF. The CDR3 nucleotides are TGTGCCAGCAGCTTAAGCGGGCAGACAAACACTGAAGCTTTCTTT.